This is a list of T cell receptor beta chains from one sample in a study of CD8+ T cells in alopecia areata. The table came from immunoSEQ multiplex PCR; TCRdb's copy has only in-frame clones and leaves some out. This table has about 210,000 clones, approximately 67% appearing once. The starting material was CD4+ T cells sorted from blood, obtained around week 46, from a patient treated with tofacitinib. The receptor set was obtained from a human donor with alopecia areata. Both conserved end residues are part of each CDR3. A D gene is named only where the DNA matches it firmly. Rows give clone size only sometimes, using once, few, many, or a class for an expanded clone.

j_call	v_call	d_call	clone_size	cdr3_nt	cdr3_aa
TRBJ2-7	TRBV18	TRBD2	-	TGTGCCAGCTCAACGGGGGGCTACGAGCAGTACTTC	CASSTGGYEQYF
TRBJ2-5	TRBV29-1	TRBD2	-	TGCAGCGTTTCCTCTAGCGGGGGAGAGACCCAGTACTTC	CSVSSSGGETQYF
TRBJ1-2	TRBV29-1	-	-	TGCAGCGTTGACGACAGTAGCTATGGCTACACCTTC	CSVDDSSYGYTF
TRBJ1-6	TRBV30	TRBD1	-	TGTGCCTGGAGTGTACAGGGGAGGTCTTCACCCCTCCACTTT	CAWSVQGRSSPLHF
TRBJ1-6	TRBV14	-	-	TGTGCCAGCAGCCAAGGGAGACGAGGGAATTATAATTCACCCCTCCACTTT	CASSQGRRGNYNSPLHF
TRBJ1-2	TRBV10-2	-	-	TGCGCCAGCAGTGAGTCTGCAGGGTCTGATGGCTACACCTTC	CASSESAGSDGYTF
TRBJ2-1	TRBV30	TRBD2	-	TGTGCCTGGAGTGTAAAGGCTAGCGGGATATACAATGAGCAGTTCTTC	CAWSVKASGIYNEQFF
TRBJ1-5	TRBV7-9	-	once	TGTGCCAGCAGCTCGACGGCTGGCGGGGTGCAGCCCCAGCATTTT	CASSSTAGGVQPQHF
TRBJ1-2	TRBV11-3	-	-	TGTGCCAGCAGCTTAATAACAGGATCTTATGGTGGCTACACCTTC	CASSLITGSYGGYTF
TRBJ2-7	TRBV4-3	-	-	TGCGCCAGCAGCCAAGACAGGGGAGGCGGCTACGAGCAGTACTTC	CASSQDRGGGYEQYF
TRBJ2-2	TRBV29-1	TRBD2	-	TGCAGCGTTGAATCCAGCGGGGGGATGGGCGGGGAGCTGTTTTTT	CSVESSGGMGGELFF
TRBJ2-3	TRBV2	TRBD1	-	TGTGCCAGCTCCGGGACAGGGGGCGGCGCAGATACGCAGTATTTT	CASSGTGGGADTQYF
TRBJ2-2	TRBV2	-	-	TGTGCCAGCATGTTCGGCGGGGAGCTGTTTTTT	CASMFGGELFF
TRBJ2-1	TRBV10-2	-	-	TGCGCCAGCAGTGAGTCGGGGGCTTCCTACAATGAGCAGTTCTTC	CASSESGASYNEQFF
TRBJ1-1	TRBV29-1	-	-	TGCAGCGTTGATTGGGGCACACTGAACACTGAAGCTTTCTTT	CSVDWGTLNTEAFF
TRBJ2-7	TRBV19	TRBD1	-	TGTGCCAGTAGTACCACCGGGACAGCCTACGAGCAGTACTTC	CASSTTGTAYEQYF
TRBJ1-2	TRBV6-5	-	-	TGTGCCAGCAGTTACTCGAGACAGCAGATAAACTATGGCTACACCTTC	CASSYSRQQINYGYTF
TRBJ2-1	TRBV6-5	TRBD1	-	TGTGCCACCGGGACAGTCGAATACAATGAGCAGTTCTTC	CATGTVEYNEQFF
TRBJ1-4	TRBV6-5	-	-	TGTGCCACATCTGGGGATTCGTCGAATGAAAAACTGTTTTTT	CATSGDSSNEKLFF
TRBJ1-4	TRBV27	TRBD1	-	TGTGCCAGCAGTGGACAGGGGCTAGAAAAACTGTTTTTT	CASSGQGLEKLFF
TRBJ1-2	TRBV29-1	TRBD1	few	TGCAGCGCTGTGACAGGGGTGGGCGGCTACACCTTC	CSAVTGVGGYTF
TRBJ2-5	TRBV4-3	TRBD1	medium-sized	TGCGCCAGCAGCCCAGTAAGGGGGACAGTACAAGAGACCCAGTACTTC	CASSPVRGTVQETQYF
TRBJ2-5	TRBV15	-	few	TGTGCCACCCAGATGCGGCAGGGGCATAAAGAGACCCAGTACTTC	CATQMRQGHKETQYF
TRBJ2-7	TRBV29-1	-	-	TGCAGCGTTGACTTAGGGGGGCCGAGCTCCTACGAGCAGTACTTC	CSVDLGGPSSYEQYF
TRBJ1-1	TRBV18	-	-	TGTGCCAGCTCACCCACAGGCCAGCCCGAAGCTTTCTTT	CASSPTGQPEAFF
TRBJ1-5	TRBV19	-	-	TGTGCCAGCAAGGGATACGGCGGAGTCCCCCAGCATTTT	CASKGYGGVPQHF
TRBJ1-2	TRBV29-1	-	-	TGCAGCGTTTGGGAGGCCGAAACGGGCTACACCTTC	CSVWEAETGYTF
TRBJ1-5	TRBV5-6	-	-	TGTGCCAGCAGCTTGGTAGGCTCACATAGCAATCAGCCCCAGCATTTT	CASSLVGSHSNQPQHF
TRBJ1-5	TRBV19	TRBD1	-	TGTGCCAGTACCCCCTTGCTGGCAGGGGGTCAGCCCCAGCATTTT	CASTPLLAGGQPQHF
TRBJ2-4	TRBV27	TRBD1	few	TGTGCCAGCAGTGGACAGGGGGCGAACATTCAGTACTTC	CASSGQGANIQYF
TRBJ1-1	TRBV2	-	-	TGTGCCAGCAGTGAAGCTGGGACTACGGCTGGAGCTTTCTTT	CASSEAGTTAGAFF
TRBJ1-4	TRBV5-1	-	once	TGCGCCAGCAGCCGGGGACGGAAAAGTGGGGCGGATGAAAAACTGTTTTTT	CASSRGRKSGADEKLFF
TRBJ2-5	TRBV7-2	TRBD2	-	TGTGCCAGCAGCCAAAGCGGGACCAGGGAAGAGACCCAGTACTTC	CASSQSGTREETQYF
TRBJ2-2	TRBV5-1	TRBD2	-	TGCGCCAGCAGCCCTAGCGGCACCGGGGAGCTGTTTTTT	CASSPSGTGELFF
TRBJ1-1	TRBV7-2	-	-	TGTGCCAGCAGCTTTGGACGGGACTGGGAAGCTTTCTTT	CASSFGRDWEAFF
TRBJ2-5	TRBV4-3	-	few	TGCGCCAGCAGCCAAGGCTCGAGACGAGAGCTCCAAGAGACCCAGTACTTC	CASSQGSRRELQETQYF
TRBJ1-4	TRBV2	-	few	TGTGCCAGCAGTAGTCTACCGGGAACTACTAATGAAAAACTGTTTTTT	CASSSLPGTTNEKLFF
TRBJ1-1	TRBV14	-	-	TGTGCCAGCAGCCAAGATTATGTTGGGTTTTCCACTGAAGCTTTCTTT	CASSQDYVGFSTEAFF
TRBJ1-1	TRBV30	-	-	TGTGCCTGGAGTAATCGACAGGACACTGAAGCTTTCTTT	CAWSNRQDTEAFF
TRBJ1-6	TRBV30	-	few	TGTGCCGGGACCCCACGTGGGTCCTATAATTCACCCCTCCACTTT	CAGTPRGSYNSPLHF
TRBJ2-1	TRBV15	-	-	TGTGCCACCAGCAGAGCCCTCAATGAGCAGTTCTTC	CATSRALNEQFF
TRBJ2-6	TRBV7-3	-	-	TGTGCCAGCAGCTCTCCAGGAGGCAACGTCCTGACTTTC	CASSSPGGNVLTF
TRBJ2-7	TRBV10-3	-	-	TGTGCCACTCTAGAGGACCCCTCCTACGAGCAGTACTTC	CATLEDPSYEQYF
TRBJ2-6	TRBV5-1	-	-	TGCGCCAGCAGCGGAACAGGTAGCCTCTCTGGGGCCAACGTCCTGACTTTC	CASSGTGSLSGANVLTF
TRBJ1-6	TRBV7-2	TRBD1	-	TGTGCCAGCAGCTCCCCGGGACAGGGGCCTCATTCACCCCTCCACTTT	CASSSPGQGPHSPLHF
TRBJ1-5	TRBV15	-	-	TGTGCCACCAGCAGAGTAGACGGGTATCAGCCCCAGCATTTT	CATSRVDGYQPQHF